This TCR beta chain was identified during a study of CXCR3-negative and CXCR3-positive naive CD8 T cells. The study's findings and limits: High diversity, comparable across both naive subsets, contrasted with much lower diversity in memory CD8+ cells. Naive cells that were CXCR3-positive had more hydrophobic TRB CDR3s (compared with CXCR3-negative naive cells). CXCR3 expression dropped partially after cryopreservation, and most assays relied on fresh PBMCs. Naive subsets displayed similar surface CD5, and TCR strength was inferred from TRB CDR3 properties.

UMI-tagged TRB cDNA libraries were built via 5' RACE. From its re-call of the 5' RACE reads, TCRdb lists each CDR3 protein once, without DNA. The table lists approximately 100,000 distinct CDR3 sequences. There are 12 residues in the CDR3. Worth noting for this clonotype: Its antigen is as yet unknown.

Cells that were CD45RO-CCR7+CD27+CD95- constituted naive CD8+ T cells. This receptor was obtained from a human donor in good health. Some clones in this sample may be carry-over from other donors' samples. The chain links TRBV12-3 or TRBV12-4 to TRBJ2-7. The sequenced sample was naive CXCR3+ CD8+ T cells from blood. The subset was: CD45RO-CCR7+CD27+CD95- naive CD8+ T cells expressing CXCR3 (TNR3+). CDR3 protein: CASRTEVYEQYF.